This is a list of T cell receptor beta chains from one sample in a study of a mutant IDH1 vaccine in newly diagnosed glioma. Generated by immunoSEQ multiplex PCR, the TCRdb table keeps only in-frame clones and is missing some. The sample has some 67,000 clones; about four fifths are singletons. The sequencing used peripheral blood mononuclear cells (PBMCs), collected from a glioma patient treated with radiotherapy, temozolomide or both. These receptors were obtained from a woman in her late teens or twenties with glioma. Some clones in this sample may be carry-over from other donors' samples. Each CDR3 is given without its conserved first and last residue. The order of the fields is J gene, V gene, CDR3 protein.

>TRBJ1-5|TRBV7-9
ASSKGWGDNQPQH
>TRBJ1-2|TRBV6-1
ATSNRGAVYGYT
>TRBJ1-2|TRBV6-5
ASRRDRAYGYT
>TRBJ1-3|TRBV5-1
ASSLAGPGNTIY
>TRBJ2-7|TRBV5-4
ASRLAGGPPYEQY
>TRBJ1-5|TRBV5-1
ASSRDGYSNQPQH
>TRBJ2-2|TRBV6-1
ASRDTGELF
>TRBJ2-7|TRBV7-9
ASSLAGPSYEQY
>TRBJ2-7|TRBV6-1
ASSEGRAYEQY
>TRBJ2-5|TRBV18
ASSPKEETQY
>TRBJ2-3|TRBV9
ASSGTSGTDTQY
>TRBJ1-2|TRBV19
AIRTGTNYGYT
>TRBJ1-3|TRBV6-5
ASSNDQAIY
>TRBJ2-7|TRBV10-3
AISKSWTSEGEQY
>TRBJ2-7|TRBV7-2
ASSNGYEQY
>TRBJ1-3|TRBV5-1
ASSLDPGGNTIY
>TRBJ1-1|TRBV29-1
SVEGGSAF
>TRBJ1-5|TRBV5-4
ASSLGGQGSNQPQH
>TRBJ2-5|TRBV6-1
ASSRDRGETQY
>TRBJ2-7|TRBV7-2
ASSRPGLSDEQY
>TRBJ1-1|TRBV19
ASSPGPGDTEAF
>TRBJ2-1|TRBV7-7
ASSPLTGSYNEQF
>TRBJ2-7|TRBV2
ATVAGTMYEQY
>TRBJ2-7|TRBV5-6
ASSTTGGSYEQY
>TRBJ2-2|TRBV9
ASSVRTVNTGELF
>TRBJ2-3|TRBV7-2
ASSRDRRTDTQY
>TRBJ1-5|TRBV7-9
ASSRQGNGNQPQH
>TRBJ1-3|TRBV6-6
ATTQRGQGNTIY
>TRBJ2-2|TRBV4-3
ASSRGRRVAGELF
>TRBJ2-7|TRBV6-1
ASSEVGVAYEQY
>TRBJ2-2|TRBV14
ASSPIERRLARGELF
>TRBJ1-5|TRBV19
ASSIEGGRDSNQPQH
>TRBJ2-5|TRBV4-1
ASSLPSGGPQETQY
>TRBJ1-1|TRBV19
ASSVRTGITLSEAF
>TRBJ2-5|TRBV9
ASSVALGGGGETQY
>TRBJ1-2|TRBV6-6
ASRSARGTYGYT
>TRBJ1-5|TRBV27
ASSSSPQNPQH
>TRBJ2-2|TRBV6-5
ASSYSNRGYGELF
>TRBJ2-7|TRBV10-2
ASSDPGHISYEQY
>TRBJ2-2|TRBV11-3
ASSLRAGTGDTGELF
>TRBJ1-1|TRBV19
ASRQGANEAF
>TRBJ2-3|TRBV20-1
SPLEGDTQY
>TRBJ2-2|TRBV6-4
ASSAGQGDNTGELF
>TRBJ2-3|TRBV19
ASRDGGGRTDTQY
>TRBJ2-2|TRBV7-2
ASSLRGDTGELF
>TRBJ2-7|TRBV13
ASSLATGGNYEQY
>TRBJ1-1|TRBV2
ATLVTGGTEAF
>TRBJ1-4|TRBV6-1
ASTLGVTNEKLF
>TRBJ2-1|TRBV29-1
SVKGQNSYNEQF
>TRBJ1-1|TRBV10-3
AIRTPAGTHTEAF
>TRBJ1-6|TRBV7-9
ASTIVGGQEPFTLH
>TRBJ1-4|TRBV19
ASSIQGTNEKLF
>TRBJ2-5|TRBV11-3
ASSLEGRQETQY
>TRBJ2-3|TRBV10-1
ASSRDRGTDTQY
>TRBJ1-2|TRBV5-4
ASSNKRDRGWYGYT